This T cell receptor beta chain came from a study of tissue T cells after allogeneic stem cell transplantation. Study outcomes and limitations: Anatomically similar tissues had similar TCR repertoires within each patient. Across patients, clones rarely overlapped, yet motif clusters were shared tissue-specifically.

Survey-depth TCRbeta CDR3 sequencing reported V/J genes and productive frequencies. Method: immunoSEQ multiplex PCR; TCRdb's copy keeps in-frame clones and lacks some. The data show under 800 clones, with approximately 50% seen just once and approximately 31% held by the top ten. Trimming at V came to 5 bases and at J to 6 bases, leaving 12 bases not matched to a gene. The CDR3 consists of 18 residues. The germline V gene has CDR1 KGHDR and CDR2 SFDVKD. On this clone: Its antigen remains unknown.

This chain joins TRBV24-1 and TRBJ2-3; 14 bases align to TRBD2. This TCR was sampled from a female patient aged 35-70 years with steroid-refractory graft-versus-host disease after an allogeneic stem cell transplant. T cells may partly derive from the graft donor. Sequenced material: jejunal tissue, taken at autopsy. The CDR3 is CATSGPGLAGVITDTQYF. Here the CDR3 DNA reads TGTGCCACCAGTGGCCCGGGACTAGCGGGAGTTATCACCGATACGCAGTATTTT.